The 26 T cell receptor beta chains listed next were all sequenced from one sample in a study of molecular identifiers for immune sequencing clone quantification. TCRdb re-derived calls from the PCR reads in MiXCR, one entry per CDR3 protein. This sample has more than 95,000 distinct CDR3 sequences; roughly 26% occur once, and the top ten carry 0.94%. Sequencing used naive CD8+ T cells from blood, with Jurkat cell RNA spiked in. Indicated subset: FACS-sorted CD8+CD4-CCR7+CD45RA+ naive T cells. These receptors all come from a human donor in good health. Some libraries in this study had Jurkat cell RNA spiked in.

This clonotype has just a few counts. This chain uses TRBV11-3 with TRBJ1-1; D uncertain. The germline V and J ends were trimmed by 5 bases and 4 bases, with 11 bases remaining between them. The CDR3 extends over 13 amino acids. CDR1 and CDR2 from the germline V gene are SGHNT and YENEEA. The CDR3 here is CASSNDPGTEAFF. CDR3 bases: TGTGCCAGCAGCAACGACCCGGGCACTGAAGCTTTCTTT.

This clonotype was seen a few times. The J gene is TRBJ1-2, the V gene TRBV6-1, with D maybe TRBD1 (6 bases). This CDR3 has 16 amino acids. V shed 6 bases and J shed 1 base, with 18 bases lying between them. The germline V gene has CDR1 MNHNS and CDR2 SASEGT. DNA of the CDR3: TGTGCCAGCAGCTTCCTCGGGGGGGCAGTTAACTATGGCTACACCTTC. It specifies CASSFLGGAVNYGYTF.

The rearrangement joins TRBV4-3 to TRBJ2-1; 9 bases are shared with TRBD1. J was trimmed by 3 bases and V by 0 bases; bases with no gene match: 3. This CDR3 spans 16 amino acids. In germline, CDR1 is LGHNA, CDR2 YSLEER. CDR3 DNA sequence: TGCGCCAGCAGCCAAGATTCGACAGGGGGCTACAATGAGCAGTTCTTC. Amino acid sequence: CASSQDSTGGYNEQFF.

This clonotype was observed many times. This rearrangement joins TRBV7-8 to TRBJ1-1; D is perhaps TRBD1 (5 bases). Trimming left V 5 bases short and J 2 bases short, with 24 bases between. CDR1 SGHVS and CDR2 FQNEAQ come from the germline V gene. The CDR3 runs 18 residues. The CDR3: CASSELTSPRGLNTEAFF. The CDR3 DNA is TGTGCCAGCAGCGAGTTAACAAGTCCACGGGGACTAAACACTGAAGCTTTCTTT.

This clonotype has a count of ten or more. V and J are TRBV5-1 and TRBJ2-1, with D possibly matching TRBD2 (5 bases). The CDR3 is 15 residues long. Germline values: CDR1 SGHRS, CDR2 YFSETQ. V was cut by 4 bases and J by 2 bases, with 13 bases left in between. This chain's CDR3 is CASSPLAGAYNEQFF. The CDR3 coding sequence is TGCGCCAGCAGCCCCCTAGCTGGAGCCTACAATGAGCAGTTCTTC. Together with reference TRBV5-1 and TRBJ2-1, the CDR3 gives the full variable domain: KAGVTQTPRYLIKTRGQQVTLSCSPISGHRSVSWYQQTPGQGLQFLFEYFSETQRNKGNFPGRFSGRQFSNSRSEMNVSTLELGDSALYLCASSPLAGAYNEQFFGPGTRLTVL.

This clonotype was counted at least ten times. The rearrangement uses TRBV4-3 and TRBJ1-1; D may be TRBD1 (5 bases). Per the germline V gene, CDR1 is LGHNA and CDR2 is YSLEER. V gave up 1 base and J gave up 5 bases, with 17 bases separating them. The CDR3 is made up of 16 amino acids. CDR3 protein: CASSQVLRVPGTEAFF. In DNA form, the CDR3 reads TGCGCCAGCAGCCAAGTCCTACGGGTCCCAGGGACTGAAGCTTTCTTT.

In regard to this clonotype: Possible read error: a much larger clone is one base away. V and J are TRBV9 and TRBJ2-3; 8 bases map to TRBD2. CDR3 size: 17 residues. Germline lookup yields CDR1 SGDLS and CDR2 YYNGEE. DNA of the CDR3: TGTACCAGCAGCGTAGCTCGGCGGGGGGCTAGCACAGATACGCAGTATTTT. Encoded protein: CTSSVARRGASTDTQYF.

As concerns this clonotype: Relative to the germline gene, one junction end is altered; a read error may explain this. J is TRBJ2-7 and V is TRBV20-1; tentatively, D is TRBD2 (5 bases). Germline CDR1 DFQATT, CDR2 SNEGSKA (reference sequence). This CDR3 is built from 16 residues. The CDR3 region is CSASPPGSSISYAQYF. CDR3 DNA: TGCAGTGCTAGCCCCCCGGGGAGTTCTATCTCCTACGCGCAGTACTTC.

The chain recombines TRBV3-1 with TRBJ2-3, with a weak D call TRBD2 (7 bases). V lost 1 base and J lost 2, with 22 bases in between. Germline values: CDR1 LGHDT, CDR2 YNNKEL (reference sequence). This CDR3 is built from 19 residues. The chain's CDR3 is CASSQGHRGRGPYTDTQYF. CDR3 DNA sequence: TGTGCCAGCAGCCAAGGGCATCGCGGGCGGGGGCCCTACACAGATACGCAGTATTTT.

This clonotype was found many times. The chain's CDR3 is CASGLNLGAGATDTQYF. CDR3 in DNA: TGTGCTAGTGGTTTGAACCTTGGGGCAGGGGCCACAGATACGCAGTATTTT. This sequence joins TRBV12-5 and TRBJ2-3; the D gene is possibly TRBD1 (6 bases). The V end was cut by 2 bases, the J end by 2 bases, with 17 bases between. The germline V gene has CDR1 LGHNT and CDR2 FRNRAP. The CDR3 spans 17 residues.

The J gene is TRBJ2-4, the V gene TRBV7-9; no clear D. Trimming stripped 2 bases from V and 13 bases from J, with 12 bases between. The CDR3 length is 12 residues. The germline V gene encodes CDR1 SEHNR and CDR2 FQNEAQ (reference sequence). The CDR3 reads CASSLFNAGQYF. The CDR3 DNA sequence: TGTGCCAGCAGCTTATTTAACGCTGGACAGTACTTC.

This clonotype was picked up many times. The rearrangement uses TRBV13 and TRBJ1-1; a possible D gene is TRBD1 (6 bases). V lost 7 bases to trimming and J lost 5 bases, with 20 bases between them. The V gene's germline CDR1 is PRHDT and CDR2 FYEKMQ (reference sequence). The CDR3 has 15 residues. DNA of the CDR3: TGTGCCAGCATCCTCCTGGGGGGCGCGGGGACTGAAGCTTTCTTT. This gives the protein CASILLGGAGTEAFF.

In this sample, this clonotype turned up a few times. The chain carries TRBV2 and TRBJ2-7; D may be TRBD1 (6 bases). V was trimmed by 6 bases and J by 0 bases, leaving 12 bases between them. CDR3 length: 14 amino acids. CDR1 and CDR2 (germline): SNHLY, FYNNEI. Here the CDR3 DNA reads TGTGCCAGCAGAGGGGACACATACTCCTACGAGCAGTACTTC. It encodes CASRGDTYSYEQYF.

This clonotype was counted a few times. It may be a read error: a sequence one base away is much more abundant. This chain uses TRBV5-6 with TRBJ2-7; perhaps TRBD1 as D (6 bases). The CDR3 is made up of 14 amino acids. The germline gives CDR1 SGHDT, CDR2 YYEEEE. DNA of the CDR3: TGTGCCAGCAGCCTCCGGGACATGCCCTACGTGCAGTACTTC. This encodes CASSLRDMPYVQYF.

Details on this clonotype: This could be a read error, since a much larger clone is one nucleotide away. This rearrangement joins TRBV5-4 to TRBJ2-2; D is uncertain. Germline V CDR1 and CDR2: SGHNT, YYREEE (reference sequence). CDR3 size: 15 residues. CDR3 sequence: CACSLAGLGSGELFF. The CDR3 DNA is TGTGCCTGCAGCTTGGCCGGGTTAGGGTCCGGGGAGCTGTTTTTT.

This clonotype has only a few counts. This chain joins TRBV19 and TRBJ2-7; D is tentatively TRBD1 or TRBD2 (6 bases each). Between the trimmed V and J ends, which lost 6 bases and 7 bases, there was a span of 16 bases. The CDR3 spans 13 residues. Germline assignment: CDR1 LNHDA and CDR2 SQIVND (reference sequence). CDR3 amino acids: CASSTSGASEQYF. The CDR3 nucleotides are TGTGCCAGTAGCACTTCGGGGGCGTCTGAGCAGTACTTC.

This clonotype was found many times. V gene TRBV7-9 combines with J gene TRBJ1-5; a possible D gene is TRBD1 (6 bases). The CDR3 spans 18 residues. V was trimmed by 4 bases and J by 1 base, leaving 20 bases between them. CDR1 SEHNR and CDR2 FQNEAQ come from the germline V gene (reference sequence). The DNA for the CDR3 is TGTGCCAGCAGCTCTGGCCGCATGGACAGCATCAGCAATCAGCCCCAGCATTTT. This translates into CASSSGRMDSISNQPQHF.

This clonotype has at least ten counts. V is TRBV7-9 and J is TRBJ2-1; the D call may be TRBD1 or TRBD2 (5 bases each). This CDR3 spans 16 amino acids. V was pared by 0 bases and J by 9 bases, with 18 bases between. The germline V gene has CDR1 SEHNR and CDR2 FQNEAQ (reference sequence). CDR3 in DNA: TGTGCCAGCAGCTTAGCAGGGATCCGTTGGGACGGTGAGCAGTTCTTC. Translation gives CASSLAGIRWDGEQFF.

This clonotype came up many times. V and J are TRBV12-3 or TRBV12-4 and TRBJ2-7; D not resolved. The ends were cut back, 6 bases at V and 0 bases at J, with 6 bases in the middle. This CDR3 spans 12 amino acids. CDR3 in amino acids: CASSPISYEQYF. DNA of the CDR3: TGTGCCAGCAGCCCGATCTCCTACGAGCAGTACTTC.

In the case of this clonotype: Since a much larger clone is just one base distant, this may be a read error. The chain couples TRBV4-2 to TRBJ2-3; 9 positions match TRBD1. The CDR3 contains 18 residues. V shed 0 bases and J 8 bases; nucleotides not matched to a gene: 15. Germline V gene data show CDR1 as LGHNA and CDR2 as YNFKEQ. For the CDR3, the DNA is TGTGCCAGCAGCCAAGAGGGACAGGGCGTGCTGGTACCAGGTACGCAGTATTTT. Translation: CASSQEGQGVLVPGTQYF.

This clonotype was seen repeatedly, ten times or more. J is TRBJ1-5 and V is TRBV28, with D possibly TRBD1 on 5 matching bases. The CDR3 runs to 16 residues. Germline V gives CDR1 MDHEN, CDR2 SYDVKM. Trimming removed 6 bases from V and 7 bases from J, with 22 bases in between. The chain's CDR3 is CASSSPGTGHTQPQHF. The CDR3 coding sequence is TGTGCCAGCAGCAGCCCTGGGACCGGTCATACGCAGCCCCAGCATTTT.

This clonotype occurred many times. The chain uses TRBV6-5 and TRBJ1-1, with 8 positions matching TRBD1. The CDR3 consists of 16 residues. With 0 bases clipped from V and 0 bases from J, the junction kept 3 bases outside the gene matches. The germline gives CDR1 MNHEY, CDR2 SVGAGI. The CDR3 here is CASSYSRTGMNTEAFF. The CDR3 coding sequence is TGTGCCAGCAGTTACTCGAGGACAGGGATGAACACTGAAGCTTTCTTT.

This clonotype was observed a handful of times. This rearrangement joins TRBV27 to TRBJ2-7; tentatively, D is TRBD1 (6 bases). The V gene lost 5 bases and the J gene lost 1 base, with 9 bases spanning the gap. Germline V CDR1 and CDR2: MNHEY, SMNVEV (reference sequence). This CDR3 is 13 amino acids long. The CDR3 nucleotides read TGTGCCAGCAGTACAGGGATATCCTACGAGCAGTACTTC. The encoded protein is CASSTGISYEQYF.

CDR3 region: CSARGSFGEVYYNEQFF. Written as DNA, the CDR3 is TGCAGTGCTAGAGGGAGTTTTGGTGAGGTTTACTACAATGAGCAGTTCTTC. V usage is TRBV20-1 and J usage is TRBJ2-1; D uncertain. This CDR3 is built from 17 residues. Trimming took 1 base from V and 3 from J, leaving 19 bases between them. CDR1 and CDR2 from the germline V gene are DFQATT and SNEGSKA (reference sequence).

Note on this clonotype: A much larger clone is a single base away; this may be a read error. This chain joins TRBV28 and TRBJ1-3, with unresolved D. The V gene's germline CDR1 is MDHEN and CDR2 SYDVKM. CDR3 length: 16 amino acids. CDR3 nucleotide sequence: TGTGCCAGCAGTTTATCCTGGACTAAATCTGGAAACGCCATATATTTT. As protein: CASSLSWTKSGNAIYF.

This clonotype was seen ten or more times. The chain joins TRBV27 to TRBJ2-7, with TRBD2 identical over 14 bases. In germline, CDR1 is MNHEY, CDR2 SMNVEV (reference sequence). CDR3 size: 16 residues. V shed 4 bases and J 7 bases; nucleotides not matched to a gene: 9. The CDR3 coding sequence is TGTGCCAGCAGTTCTGAACCCGGGACTAGCGGGAGTGAGCAGTACTTC. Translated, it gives CASSSEPGTSGSEQYF.